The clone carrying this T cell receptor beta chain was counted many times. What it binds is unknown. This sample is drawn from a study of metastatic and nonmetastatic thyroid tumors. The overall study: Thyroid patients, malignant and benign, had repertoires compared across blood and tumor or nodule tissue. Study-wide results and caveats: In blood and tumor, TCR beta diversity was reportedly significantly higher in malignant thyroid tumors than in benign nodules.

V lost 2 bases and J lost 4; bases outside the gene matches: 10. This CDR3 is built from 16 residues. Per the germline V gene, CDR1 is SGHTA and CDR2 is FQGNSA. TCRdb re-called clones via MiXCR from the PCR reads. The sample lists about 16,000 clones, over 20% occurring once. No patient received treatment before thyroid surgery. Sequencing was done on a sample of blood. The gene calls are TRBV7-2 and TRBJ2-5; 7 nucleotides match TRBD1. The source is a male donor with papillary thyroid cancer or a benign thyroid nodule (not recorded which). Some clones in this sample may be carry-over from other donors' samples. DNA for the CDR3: TGTGCCAGCAGCTTACGTAGACAGGGAGCCGGAGAGACCCAGTACTTC. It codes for CASSLRRQGAGETQYF. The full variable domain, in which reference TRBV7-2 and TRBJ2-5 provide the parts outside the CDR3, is GAGVSQSPSNKVTEKGKDVELRCDPISGHTALYWYRQSLGQGLEFLIYFQGNSAPDKSGLPSDRFSAERTGGSVSTLTIQRTQQEDSAVYLCASSLRRQGAGETQYFGPGTRLLVL.